This record looks at one T cell receptor beta chain sequence and its context. PCR employed 60 Vbeta and 13 Jbeta primers. Clones were read by immunoSEQ multiplex PCR, and TCRdb kept only the in-frame ones, dropping some. The sample holds over 100,000 clones, approximately 60% seen once. This record belongs to a study of cytomegalovirus exposure and HLA in healthy donors. Study-level background: Earlier results showed 120 million or so unique TCR beta sequences derived from approximately 170 million T cells.

This receptor was taken from a woman in her thirties or forties in good health and CMV-seronegative. Sequencing was carried out using PBMCs.

CDR3 DNA: TGTGCCAGCAGCTTAGGGGACAGCAATAGCAATCAGCCCCAGCATTTT. It yields the protein CASSLGDSNSNQPQHF. V and J are TRBV7-2 and TRBJ1-5, with 7 nucleotides matching TRBD1. CDR1 is SGHTA, CDR2 FQGNSA, per germline. The CDR3 consists of 16 residues. With V trimmed by 1 base and J by 0 bases, 3 bases remained unmatched. Based on the CDR3 plus reference TRBV7-2 and TRBJ1-5, the full variable domain is GAGVSQSPSNKVTEKGKDVELRCDPISGHTALYWYRQSLGQGLEFLIYFQGNSAPDKSGLPSDRFSAERTGGSVSTLTIQRTQQEDSAVYLCASSLGDSNSNQPQHFGDGTRLSIL.